Shown below are 9 T cell receptor beta chains from a single sample sequenced in a study of human T cells and chemical hapten exposure. Described time point: patch test 1, 2 weeks after DPC sensitization. The sample's treatment: therapeutic diphenylcyclopropenone sensitization with weekly scalp DPC. MiXCR, run by TCRdb on the RACE reads, gives a single entry per CDR3 protein. The sample shows tens of thousands of distinct CDR3 sequences, about 31% of them seen only once. The sequences come from whole blood, collected in connection with sensitization to the hapten diphenylcyclopropenone (DPC). All receptors come from a man in his forties with alopecia areata. Some clones in this sample may be carry-over from other donors' samples.

The chain recombines TRBV20-1 with TRBJ1-1; unclear D gene. Between the trimmed V and J ends, which lost 5 bases and 0 bases, there was a span of 10 bases. There are 13 residues in the CDR3. CDR1 and CDR2 (germline): DFQATT, SNEGSKA (reference sequence). As DNA, the CDR3 is TGCAGTGCTTTTAGGACTCTGAACACTGAAGCTTTCTTT. This translates into CSAFRTLNTEAFF.

The chain uses TRBV5-1 and TRBJ2-7; 10 nucleotides line up with TRBD2. The length of the CDR3 is 14 residues. The germline V gene encodes CDR1 SGHRS and CDR2 YFSETQ. The V and J ends lost 7 bases and 1 base, in that order; junction bases with no gene match: 5. CDR3 loop: CASRGTSESYEQYF. In DNA form, the CDR3 reads TGCGCCAGCCGCGGGACTAGCGAATCCTACGAGCAGTACTTC.

V and J are TRBV28 and TRBJ2-7, with 9 bases identical to TRBD2. Germline CDR1 MDHEN, CDR2 SYDVKM. Germline trimming cut 5 bases from V and 9 bases from J; bases unmatched to any gene: 11. CDR3 length equals 14 residues. CDR3 bases: TGTGCCAGCAGTACAGCGGGAGGATACGAGTGGCAGTACTTC. It is translated as CASSTAGGYEWQYF.

This clonotype was observed a few times. At one end, the junction sequence differs from germline, possibly due to a read error. The chain links TRBV25-1 to TRBJ1-1; D might be TRBD1 (5 bases). Germline lookup yields CDR1 MGHDK and CDR2 SYGVNS. The CDR3 length is 14 residues. CDR3: CASSGGGRRTEAFF. CDR3 DNA sequence: TGTGCCAGTAGTGGTGGGGGGAGAAGGACTGAAGCTTTCTTT.

In DNA form, the CDR3 reads TGCAGTGCTATGACTAGCTTGAACACCGGGGAGCTGTTTTTT. Amino acids: CSAMTSLNTGELFF. This rearrangement joins TRBV20-1 to TRBJ2-2; TRBD2 matches at 7 bases. This CDR3 contains 14 residues. V lost 4 bases and J lost 1; bases outside the gene matches: 3. Per the germline V gene, CDR1 is DFQATT and CDR2 is SNEGSKA (reference sequence).

The rearrangement links TRBV6-1 to TRBJ1-6, with unresolved D. CDR1 and CDR2 (germline): MNHNS, SASEGT. V gave up 6 bases and J gave up 7 bases, with 10 bases separating them. The CDR3 length is 13 residues. CDR3 DNA: TGTGCCAGCAGGGGAAGCCTCAATTCACCCCTCCACTTT. Residues: CASRGSLNSPLHF.

The rearrangement links TRBV7-7 to TRBJ1-1; TRBD1 might be the D (5 bases). Germline V CDR1 and CDR2: SSHAT, FNYEAQ (reference sequence). This CDR3 is built from 15 residues. V lost 1 base and J lost 0, with 9 bases in between. In DNA, the CDR3 is TGTGCCAGCAGCTTAGACGGGGGAATGAACACTGAAGCTTTCTTT. This codes for CASSLDGGMNTEAFF.

The chain carries TRBV11-2 and TRBJ2-5, with 12 bases lining up with TRBD2. The CDR3 loop spans 18 amino acids. CDR1 is SGHAT and CDR2 is FQNNGV in the germline V gene. Germline trimming cut 6 bases from V and 5 bases from J; bases unmatched to any gene: 16. The CDR3 loop is CASSTAGLAGGLGETQYF. The CDR3 DNA reads TGTGCCAGCAGTACCGCGGGGCTAGCGGGAGGGCTGGGGGAGACCCAGTACTTC.

The chain recombines TRBV12-3 or TRBV12-4 with TRBJ2-7; TRBD2 is a possible D gene (7 bases). This CDR3 contains 20 residues. V lost 1 base, J lost 6 bases, and 31 bases lay in between. The CDR3 coding sequence is TGTGCCAGCAGTTTAGAAACCAGCCCTTGGGGGCCTAGCGGACACCTCGAGCAGTACTTC. This encodes CASSLETSPWGPSGHLEQYF.